This T cell receptor (beta chain) was identified during a study of cytomegalovirus exposure and HLA in healthy donors. At the level of the study: When 350 to 500 donors were genotyped, 81% of them were found to fall in the Caucasian-associated ancestry cluster.

The V gene's germline CDR1 is SQVTM and CDR2 ANQGSEA. CDR3 size: 14 residues. The germline V and J ends were trimmed by 4 bases and 2 bases, with 14 bases remaining between them. Researchers ran the PCR with 60 Vbeta and 13 Jbeta primers. Only in-frame clones appear in the TCRdb table, and some are missing; sequencing was by immunoSEQ multiplex PCR. The sample carries 220,000 or so clones, roughly 75% recorded once. The source material was PBMCs. The chain employs TRBV29-1 and TRBJ1-2; D is perhaps TRBD1 (6 bases). This TCR derives from a woman aged 25 to 39 in good health and CMV-seronegative. The CDR3 region has the DNA TGCAGCGTTGGGCATACAGGGACGAACTATGGCTACACCTTC. Amino acids: CSVGHTGTNYGYTF.